The rows below give T cell receptor beta chains drawn from one sample of a study of T cells in Graves' hyperthyroidism and ophthalmopathy. TCRdb reprocessed the multiplex PCR reads with MiXCR, giving one entry per CDR3 protein. This sample yields approximately 380,000 distinct CDR3 sequences, of which about 18% are seen a single time; 3.7% belongs to the top ten. Sequenced: blood. Receptors were obtained from a woman under 30 with Graves' hyperthyroidism. Both conserved end residues are part of each CDR3. A D gene is named only where the DNA matches it firmly. Size values are once, few and many counts, or a class for expanded clones, and some rows have none.

abundance	d_gene	v_gene	j_gene	CDR3aa	CDR3nt
many	.	TRBV15	TRBJ2-4	CATSRDVPFGGRSNIQYF	TGTGCCACCAGCAGAGATGTCCCCTTCGGGGGGCGAAGTAACATTCAGTACTTC
.	TRBD1	TRBV5-1	TRBJ2-7	CASPSGQAHEQYF	TGCGCCAGCCCCAGCGGACAGGCCCACGAGCAGTACTTC
many	.	TRBV20-1	TRBJ1-1	CSARYRAGEAFF	TGCAGTGCTAGATACAGGGCGGGTGAAGCTTTCTTT
many	.	TRBV4-1	TRBJ1-1	CASSDRKRIKKAFF	TGCGCCAGCTCCGATCGGAAGCGGATAAAAAAAGCTTTCTTT
many	.	TRBV2	TRBJ1-1	CASSKTGTNTEAFF	TGTGCCAGCAGCAAAACAGGGACCAACACTGAAGCTTTCTTT
many	TRBD1	TRBV20-1	TRBJ1-1	CSAKTGGRNTEAFF	TGCAGTGCTAAGACAGGGGGTCGGAACACTGAAGCTTTCTTT
many	.	TRBV6-1	TRBJ2-4	CASSGRQTDLAKNIQYF	TGTGCCAGCAGTGGACGACAAACGGATTTAGCCAAAAACATTCAGTACTTC
many	TRBD2	TRBV12-3/TRBV12-4	TRBJ2-2	CASSFGLASGELFF	TGTGCCAGCAGTTTTGGACTAGCGTCCGGGGAGCTGTTTTTT
many	TRBD2	TRBV12-5	TRBJ2-7	CASSGGLTYEQYF	TGTGCGTCGAGCGGGGGCCTAACCTACGAGCAGTACTTC
.	.	TRBV3-1	TRBJ1-3	CASKSSGNTIYF	TGTGCCAGCAAGAGCTCTGGAAACACCATATATTTT
many	.	TRBV2	TRBJ2-2	CASKGQNTGELFF	TGTGCCAGCAAAGGACAGAACACCGGGGAGCTGTTTTTT
many	.	TRBV30	TRBJ1-2	CAWSSDWDYYGYTF	TGTGCCTGGAGTAGCGACTGGGACTACTATGGCTACACCTTC
.	.	TRBV13	TRBJ1-3	CASSTGRESGNTIYF	TGTGCCAGCAGCACGGGTCGGGAGTCTGGAAACACCATATATTTT
many	.	TRBV5-1	TRBJ2-4	CASSLEAENIQYF	TGCGCCAGCAGCTTGGAAGCGGAAAACATTCAGTACTTC
many	.	TRBV2	TRBJ1-5	CASSNPGPTASNQPQHF	TGTGCCAGCAGTAATCCGGGACCAACAGCCAGCAATCAGCCCCAGCATTTT
.	.	TRBV6-5	TRBJ2-7	CASSYSSRGVVSYEQYF	TGTGCCAGCAGTTACTCAAGTCGCGGGGTAGTCTCCTACGAGCAGTACTTC
once	.	TRBV10-2	TRBJ2-7	CASSYGRRWAYEQYF	TGCGCCAGCAGTTACGGACGTCGCTGGGCCTACGAGCAGTACTTC
many	TRBD1	TRBV6-1	TRBJ1-5	CASSEQGVISNQPQHF	TGTGCCAGCAGTGAACAGGGGGTCATTAGCAATCAGCCCCAGCATTTT
many	.	TRBV6-2/TRBV6-3	TRBJ1-2	CASSYSRTGGARNYGYTF	TGTGCCAGCAGTTACTCGCGGACCGGAGGGGCGCGTAACTATGGCTACACCTTC
many	.	TRBV13	TRBJ1-3	CASSSSGYTGNTIYF	TGTGCCAGCAGCTCCTCTGGGTATACTGGAAACACCATATATTTT
many	.	TRBV2	TRBJ1-1	CASSEDTEAFF	TGTGCCAGCAGTGAGGACACTGAAGCTTTCTTT
.	.	TRBV20-1	TRBJ1-1	CSARDPAGWGEAFF	TGCAGTGCTAGAGATCCAGCCGGGTGGGGTGAAGCTTTCTTT
many	.	TRBV6-1	TRBJ2-7	CASKSESSYEQYF	TGTGCCAGTAAATCAGAGTCCTCCTACGAGCAGTACTTC
many	TRBD1	TRBV10-3	TRBJ2-7	CAISGTGTYEQYF	TGTGCCATCAGTGGGACAGGGACCTACGAGCAGTACTTC
.	TRBD1	TRBV5-1	TRBJ2-7	CASSLHPGQGYEQYF	TGCGCCAGCAGCTTGCACCCGGGACAGGGTTACGAGCAGTACTTC
few	.	TRBV11-2	TRBJ2-2	CASSLDRILANTGELFF	TGTGCCAGCAGCTTAGATCGTATCCTAGCGAACACCGGGGAGCTGTTTTTT
few	.	TRBV20-1	TRBJ1-6	CSARDPRQFSYNSPLHF	TGCAGTGCTAGAGACCCTAGACAATTCTCCTATAATTCACCCCTCCACTTT
.	TRBD2	TRBV20-1	TRBJ2-5	CSARHSGSWETQYF	TGCAGTGCTAGACACAGCGGGAGTTGGGAGACCCAGTACTTC
many	TRBD2	TRBV6-5	TRBJ2-1	CASSSPGGVDEQFF	TGTGCCAGCAGTTCCCCGGGGGGAGTCGATGAGCAGTTCTTC
few	.	TRBV7-7	TRBJ2-5	CASSFGTTPRGETQYF	TGTGCTAGCAGCTTCGGGACAACTCCACGCGGGGAGACCCAGTACTTC
many	.	TRBV10-1	TRBJ2-5	CASSWLPNQETQYF	TGCGCCAGCAGCTGGCTACCCAACCAAGAGACCCAGTACTTC
many	.	TRBV20-1	TRBJ2-5	CSAPYTRVLVETQYF	TGCAGTGCTCCTTATACCAGGGTATTAGTGGAGACCCAGTACTTC
many	.	TRBV27	TRBJ2-6	CASSSPRDGSGANVLTF	TGTGCCAGCAGTTCACCTAGGGACGGCTCTGGGGCCAACGTCCTGACTTTC